This is a list of T cell receptor beta chains from one sample in a study of T cells after yellow fever vaccination. MiXCR, applied by TCRdb to the 5' RACE reads, yields one record per CDR3 protein. The sample consists of just under 600,000 distinct CDR3 sequences, roughly 14% of them appearing once. Sequencing was performed on PBMCs, taken on the day of the yellow fever booster vaccination. Receptor source: a man aged 25-45 years who received the YFV17D yellow fever vaccine. CDR3s include the opening cysteine and the closing phenylalanine or tryptophan. D genes are given only for firm matches. Size is omitted from some rows. Given values are once, few, many or a class for expanded clones.

D	V	size	J	CDR3	DNA
.	TRBV5-1	few	TRBJ2-1	CASSSPPGFEQFF	TGCGCCAGCAGCTCGCCACCGGGCTTTGAGCAGTTCTTC
.	TRBV7-2	few	TRBJ1-1	CASSRQGQNTEAFF	TGTGCCAGCAGCCGACAAGGACAGAACACTGAAGCTTTCTTT
TRBD1	TRBV7-2	.	TRBJ2-2	CASSRGQGSLNTGELFF	TGTGCCAGCAGCCGCGGACAGGGAAGCTTAAACACCGGGGAGCTGTTTTTT
.	TRBV4-3	.	TRBJ2-1	CASSQVPRDYNEQFF	TGCGCCAGCAGCCAAGTCCCCAGGGACTACAATGAGCAGTTCTTC
.	TRBV18	.	TRBJ2-2	CASSPQTGLNTGELFF	TGTGCCAGCTCACCACAGACGGGATTGAACACCGGGGAGCTGTTTTTT
.	TRBV7-2	few	TRBJ2-7	CASSLVSRAHYEQYF	TGTGCCAGCAGCTTAGTCTCCAGGGCCCACTACGAGCAGTACTTC
.	TRBV29-1	few	TRBJ2-2	CSVVWGPLTGELFF	TGCAGCGTTGTGTGGGGCCCACTCACCGGGGAGCTGTTTTTT
.	TRBV7-8	few	TRBJ1-2	CASSFGAGPRDYGYTF	TGTGCCAGCAGCTTCGGTGCAGGACCCAGGGACTATGGCTACACCTTC
TRBD1	TRBV5-1	.	TRBJ2-3	CASSVGQGADTQYF	TGCGCCAGCAGTGTGGGCCAGGGGGCTGATACGCAGTATTTT
.	TRBV11-2	.	TRBJ2-7	CASTPGLSIYEQYF	TGTGCCAGCACCCCGGGACTTTCAATCTACGAGCAGTACTTC
.	TRBV7-8	.	TRBJ2-5	CASSPSGEGTQYF	TGTGCCAGCAGCCCCTCAGGGGAAGGGACCCAGTACTTC
TRBD2	TRBV10-3	.	TRBJ2-7	CAITALAGVHEQYF	TGTGCCATCACTGCGCTAGCGGGAGTCCACGAGCAGTACTTC
.	TRBV20-1	.	TRBJ2-3	CSAFMPGSDTQYF	TGCAGTGCCTTCATGCCGGGCTCAGATACGCAGTATTTT
.	TRBV6-1	.	TRBJ1-1	CASSKTGIPEAFF	TGTGCCAGCAGCAAAACAGGAATCCCTGAAGCTTTCTTT
.	TRBV11-2	few	TRBJ2-2	CASTSPTSLAGELFF	TGTGCCAGCACCTCCCCGACTAGTTTGGCCGGGGAGCTGTTTTTT
.	TRBV12-3/TRBV12-4	.	TRBJ1-5	CASSPSNQPQHF	TGTGCCAGCAGTCCCAGCAATCAGCCCCAGCATTTT
TRBD2	TRBV6-2/TRBV6-3	few	TRBJ2-7	CASSYSSGTSGTYEQYF	TGTGCCAGCAGTTACTCCTCTGGGACTAGCGGGACCTACGAGCAGTACTTC
TRBD2	TRBV20-1	few	TRBJ2-1	CSARGLMVAGDTNEQFF	TGCAGTGCTAGAGGCCTTATGGTAGCGGGAGACACCAATGAGCAGTTCTTC
TRBD2	TRBV12-3/TRBV12-4	few	TRBJ2-3	CASSSGTSGGDTQYF	TGTGCCAGCAGTTCGGGGACTAGCGGAGGAGATACGCAGTATTTT
.	TRBV27	few	TRBJ2-7	CASSNSRTSYEQYF	TGTGCCAGCAGCAATTCTAGAACGAGTTACGAGCAGTACTTC
.	TRBV7-2	.	TRBJ2-3	CASSLEVEGYIDTQYF	TGTGCCAGCAGCTTAGAGGTAGAGGGGTACATAGATACGCAGTATTTT
TRBD2	TRBV5-4	few	TRBJ2-4	CASSGGGPLAKNIQYF	TGTGCCAGCAGCGGGGGGGGACCGCTAGCCAAAAACATTCAGTACTTC
.	TRBV14	few	TRBJ2-2	CASSQLGSGELFF	TGTGCCAGCAGCCAACTGGGGTCCGGGGAGCTGTTTTTT
.	TRBV7-2	.	TRBJ2-3	CASSSYFGAQYF	TGTGCCAGCAGCTCCTACTTTGGGGCGCAGTATTTT
.	TRBV7-2	once	TRBJ2-5	CASSSEPRGKETQYF	TGTGCCAGCAGCTCTGAACCCCGGGGGAAAGAGACCCAGTACTTC
.	TRBV7-2	.	TRBJ2-7	CASSSTGLLSNQYF	TGTGCCAGCAGCTCTACGGGACTCCTATCAAATCAGTACTTC
.	TRBV5-1	.	TRBJ2-7	CASSLSSANYEQYF	TGCGCCAGCAGCTTATCTAGCGCAAACTACGAGCAGTACTTC
.	TRBV5-1	few	TRBJ2-1	CASSLELLEQFF	TGCGCCAGCAGCCTGGAATTGTTGGAGCAGTTCTTC
.	TRBV24-1	few	TRBJ2-1	CATQSSYNEQFF	TGTGCCACCCAGAGCTCCTACAATGAGCAGTTCTTC
.	TRBV15	.	TRBJ1-5	CATSTWLDQPQHF	TGTGCCACCAGCACCTGGTTGGACCAGCCCCAGCATTTT
TRBD2	TRBV4-3	.	TRBJ2-2	CASSPPPGGGELFF	TGCGCCAGCAGCCCGCCTCCGGGGGGCGGGGAGCTGTTTTTT
.	TRBV2	few	TRBJ2-2	CASSLLVELFF	TGTGCCAGCAGTTTGCTTGTCGAGCTGTTTTTT
.	TRBV25-1	few	TRBJ2-1	CASAGNEQFF	TGTGCCAGCGCCGGTAATGAGCAGTTCTTC
.	TRBV29-1	.	TRBJ2-3	CSVRGETGITDTQYF	TGCAGCGTGAGAGGGGAGACAGGTATCACAGATACGCAGTATTTT
TRBD2	TRBV4-3	few	TRBJ2-2	CASSQDRLAGAGELFF	TGCGCCAGCAGCCAAGATAGGTTAGCGGGAGCCGGGGAGCTGTTTTTT
.	TRBV29-1	.	TRBJ1-4	CSVGQTGEKLFF	TGCAGCGTTGGACAGACTGGTGAAAAACTGTTTTTT
.	TRBV28	.	TRBJ1-5	CASRRVGGNQPQHF	TGTGCCAGCAGACGCGTCGGAGGCAATCAGCCCCAGCATTTT
TRBD2	TRBV20-1	few	TRBJ2-5	CSARGPSGWGGAQYF	TGCAGTGCTAGAGGCCCTAGCGGGTGGGGCGGGGCCCAGTACTTC
.	TRBV5-1	.	TRBJ2-1	CASSLQFLNEQFF	TGCGCCAGCAGCTTGCAGTTTTTGAATGAGCAGTTCTTC
.	TRBV18	few	TRBJ1-1	CASSPPEGEELNTEAFF	TGTGCCAGCTCACCTCCCGAGGGGGAAGAATTGAACACTGAAGCTTTCTTT
.	TRBV7-9	.	TRBJ2-1	CASGGVLSYNEQFF	TGTGCCAGCGGCGGGGTGCTCTCCTACAATGAGCAGTTCTTC
TRBD1	TRBV5-1	few	TRBJ2-2	CASSLEGQGGTGELFF	TGCGCCAGCAGCTTGGAGGGACAGGGAGGTACCGGGGAGCTGTTTTTT
.	TRBV16	.	TRBJ1-5	CASSVEGVQPQHF	TGTGCCAGCAGCGTGGAGGGGGTCCAGCCCCAGCATTTT
.	TRBV7-9	.	TRBJ2-7	CASSLVGSGASYEQYF	TGTGCCAGCAGCTTAGTGGGTAGCGGCGCCTCCTACGAGCAGTACTTC
.	TRBV3-1	.	TRBJ2-1	CASSDRVLIYNEQFF	TGTGCCAGCAGCGACCGGGTCCTGATCTACAATGAGCAGTTCTTC
.	TRBV6-5	few	TRBJ1-2	CASSYSWSLGFGYGYTF	TGTGCCAGCAGTTACTCTTGGAGTCTAGGGTTCGGCTATGGCTACACCTTC
TRBD1	TRBV20-1	.	TRBJ1-2	CSAYQGAYGYTF	TGCAGTGCTTACCAGGGGGCTTATGGCTACACCTTC
.	TRBV6-5	.	TRBJ2-5	CASSYVGARVETQYF	TGTGCCAGCAGTTATGTGGGGGCGCGGGTAGAGACCCAGTACTTC
TRBD1	TRBV4-3	few	TRBJ2-7	CASSRQGYNEQYF	TGCGCCAGCAGTCGACAGGGTTACAACGAGCAGTACTTC
.	TRBV28	many	TRBJ2-5	CASTLPGPGTQYF	TGTGCCAGCACTCTACCGGGGCCGGGGACCCAGTACTTC
TRBD2	TRBV27	few	TRBJ2-2	CATEWAGAPGELFF	TGTGCCACCGAATGGGCGGGAGCTCCCGGGGAGCTGTTTTTT
.	TRBV6-1	many	TRBJ1-5	CASSPGGVSNQPQHF	TGTGCCAGCAGTCCAGGCGGGGTTAGCAATCAGCCCCAGCATTTT
TRBD1	TRBV24-1	.	TRBJ1-5	CATSTGQRTHQPQHF	TGTGCCACCAGTACGGGACAGAGGACTCATCAGCCCCAGCATTTT
.	TRBV20-1	.	TRBJ2-7	CSASLRGVTDEQYF	TGCAGTGCTAGCCTCAGGGGTGTTACCGACGAGCAGTACTTC
TRBD1	TRBV7-2	.	TRBJ1-4	CASSRQGRQLTNEKLFF	TGTGCCAGCAGCAGACAGGGGAGGCAACTTACTAATGAAAAACTGTTTTTT